Below are 5 T cell receptor beta chains sequenced from a single sample in a study of CD8+ T cells in alopecia areata. RNA was extracted and reverse transcribed into cDNA as the sequencing template. Some clones are missing from TCRdb's copy, which holds only in-frame ones; the method was immunoSEQ multiplex PCR. The sample lists roughly 150,000 clones, around 54% occurring once. The sequenced material came from CD4+ T cells sorted from blood. The receptors come from a human donor in good health.

The chain has TRBV5-4 and TRBJ1-5; D is unresolved. V was clipped by 1 base and J by 9 bases, with 8 bases between them. From germline, CDR1 is SGHNT and CDR2 YYREEE (reference sequence). The CDR3 totals 12 residues. This CDR3 is CASSLSPPPQHF. The CDR3 DNA sequence: TGTGCCAGCAGCTTGAGTCCTCCGCCCCAGCATTTT.

V is TRBV28 and J is TRBJ2-7; 7 nucleotides agree with TRBD1. The CDR3 runs to 16 residues. CDR1 is MDHEN and CDR2 is SYDVKM in the germline V gene. The trim removed 4 bases at V and 0 bases at J, leaving 9 bases unmatched. CDR3 loop: CASSSVPGTASYEQYF. The DNA of the CDR3 is TGTGCCAGCAGTTCGGTCCCTGGGACAGCCTCCTACGAGCAGTACTTC.

This chain links TRBV6-6 with TRBJ2-5; D is ambiguous. Trimming removed 5 bases from V and 5 bases from J, with 9 bases in between. Per germline, CDR1 MNHNY and CDR2 SVGAGI (reference sequence). The CDR3 spans 12 residues. This CDR3 is CASSPLGETQYF. For the CDR3, the DNA is TGTGCCAGCAGTCCACTCGGGGAGACCCAGTACTTC.

Here the CDR3 reads CASSARGLREQYF. The DNA for the CDR3 is TGCGCCAGCAGCGCCCGGGGGCTACGCGAGCAGTACTTC. The rearrangement joins TRBV5-1 to TRBJ2-7; D is possibly TRBD1 or TRBD2 (6 bases each). Trimming took off 4 bases at V and 6 bases at J, with 14 bases between the two ends. Germline values: CDR1 SGHRS, CDR2 YFSETQ. The CDR3 length is 13 residues.

The chain carries TRBV9 and TRBJ1-3, with no clear D. The CDR3 is 14 amino acids. Germline V CDR1 and CDR2: SGDLS, YYNGEE. The V gene lost 4 bases and the J gene lost 8 bases, with 16 bases spanning the gap. CDR3 sequence (DNA): TGTGCCAGCAGCCCCCGGTTCTCGGGCGACACCATATATTTT. Its protein is CASSPRFSGDTIYF.